The 17 T cell receptor beta chains reported below all come from one sample, sequenced in a study of T cells in Graves' hyperthyroidism and ophthalmopathy. Amplification yielded TCR beta CDR3 regions, with RNA transcripts as the source. Initially, a first-round RT-PCR of the TCR CDR3 employed the HTBI primer set. TCRdb re-analysed the multiplex PCR reads in MiXCR, keeping a single row per CDR3 protein. The sample yields about 600,000 distinct CDR3 sequences, roughly 14% seen once. The sequencing sample was made of blood. The origin of the receptors is a woman between 50 and 59 years old with Graves' ophthalmopathy.

Ten or more counts support this clonotype. With a much larger clone just one base away, this may be a read error. This chain joins TRBV6-1 and TRBJ1-1; D gene unclear. The CDR3 sequence is 13 residues long. The V gene lost 6 bases and the J gene lost 0 bases, with 8 bases spanning the gap. Germline assignment: CDR1 MNHNS and CDR2 SASEGT. CDR3 sequence (DNA): TGTGCCAGCAGCTTCGACATGAACACTGAAGCTTTCTTT. It yields the protein CASSFDMNTEAFF.

The rearrangement joins TRBV19 to TRBJ2-2; 9 bases line up with TRBD2. CDR3 size: 17 residues. With 3 bases clipped from V and 8 bases from J, the junction kept 13 bases outside the gene matches. Germline CDR1 and CDR2: LNHDA and SQIVND (reference sequence). CDR3 bases: TGTGCCAGTAGTATCCCAAGAGGAGCGGGAGGAGGTGGGGAGCTGTTTTTT. It encodes CASSIPRGAGGGGELFF. Complete variable domain (other parts from reference TRBV19 and TRBJ2-2): DGGITQSPKYLFRKEGQNVTLSCEQNLNHDAMYWYRQDPGQGLRLIYYSQIVNDFQKGDIAEGYSVSREKKESFPLTVTSAQKNPTAFYLCASSIPRGAGGGGELFFGEGSRLTVL.

This clonotype was seen many times. The gene calls are TRBV24-1 and TRBJ2-1, with 8 positions matching TRBD1. There are 16 residues in the CDR3. CDR1 KGHDR and CDR2 SFDVKD come from the germline V gene. V trimming: 4 bases; J trimming: 3 bases; junction bases outside the gene matches: 7. DNA of the CDR3: TGTGCCACCAGTGACCCGACAGGGGACAGCTACAATGAGCAGTTCTTC. It specifies CATSDPTGDSYNEQFF.

This clonotype was seen many times. The genes are TRBV12-3 or TRBV12-4 and TRBJ1-1, with TRBD1 as a possible D gene (5 bases). The CDR3 length is 17 residues. V gave up 0 bases and J gave up 0 bases, with 14 bases separating them. Here the CDR3 reads CASSLAIWGSVNTEAFF. The CDR3 coding sequence is TGTGCCAGCAGTTTAGCGATATGGGGCAGCGTGAACACTGAAGCTTTCTTT.

This clonotype has at least ten counts. The chain joins TRBV24-1 to TRBJ2-1; TRBD1 is a possible D gene (6 bases). Germline loops: CDR1 KGHDR, CDR2 SFDVKD. The CDR3 extends over 19 amino acids. V was pared by 4 bases and J by 4 bases, with 25 bases between. This CDR3 is CATSENSLRRGGAYNEQFF. Here the CDR3 DNA reads TGTGCCACCAGTGAAAACTCCCTCCGGCGAGGGGGTGCTTACAATGAGCAGTTCTTC.

This sequence joins TRBV10-3 and TRBJ2-5; a weak D match, TRBD1 (10 bases). The CDR3 length is 16 residues. Germline lookup yields CDR1 ENHRY and CDR2 SYGVKD. V was shortened by 6 bases and J by 2 bases, with 19 bases between the two germline ends. CDR3 bases: TGTGCCATCAGGCGGGGGGGGACAGGGGATCAAGAGACCCAGTACTTC. Protein product: CAIRRGGTGDQETQYF.

This clonotype was found a few times. The chain couples TRBV27 to TRBJ1-5; the D gene is possibly TRBD1 (5 bases). Trimming pared 5 bases from V and 0 bases from J, leaving 11 bases between. CDR1 and CDR2 from the germline V gene are MNHEY and SMNVEV (reference sequence). The CDR3 consists of 15 residues. The CDR3 is CASSPGAVSNQPQHF. CDR3 in DNA: TGTGCCAGCAGTCCCGGGGCAGTTAGCAATCAGCCCCAGCATTTT.

At least ten counts were recorded for this clonotype. The rearrangement joins TRBV2 to TRBJ1-6, with D uncertain. The germline V and J ends were trimmed by 3 bases and 0 bases, with 9 bases remaining between them. Germline values: CDR1 SNHLY, CDR2 FYNNEI. This CDR3 region has 16 residues. The DNA of the CDR3 is TGTGCCAGCAGTGAGGATAGGAGCTCCTATAATTCACCCCTCCACTTT. Its translation is CASSEDRSSYNSPLHF.

The CDR3 coding sequence is TGTGCCAGCAGCCCGCCACGTCCCGGGACTATCATCACAGATACGCAGTATTTT. Its protein product is CASSPPRPGTIITDTQYF. This sequence joins TRBV14 and TRBJ2-3, with 7 bases identical to TRBD2. CDR1 is SGHDN and CDR2 is FVKESK in the germline V gene. CDR3 length: 18 amino acids. Trimming removed 4 bases from V and 2 bases from J; junction bases left unmatched: 15.

The chain joins TRBV28 to TRBJ1-1; D not resolved. This CDR3 region has 12 residues. Trimming took 5 bases from V and 6 from J, leaving 10 bases between them. Germline CDR1 reads MDHEN; CDR2 reads SYDVKM. CDR3: CASSLINAEAFF. The CDR3 region has the DNA TGTGCCAGCAGTCTGATAAACGCTGAAGCTTTCTTT.

In regard to this clonotype: This may be a read error, as it is one base from a much larger clone. The rearrangement links TRBV19 to TRBJ2-1, with a possible D match to TRBD1 (6 bases). The CDR3 is 13 residues long. The germline CDR1 and CDR2 sequences are LNHDA and SQIVND (reference sequence). V was cut by 2 bases and J by 10 bases, with 12 bases left in between. The CDR3 protein is CASSILQGKEQFF. Here the CDR3 DNA reads TGTGCCAGTAGTATATTACAGGGCAAGGAGCAGTTCTTC.

Ten or more counts support this clonotype. The rearrangement links TRBV6-5 to TRBJ2-4; possibly TRBD1 for D (5 bases). Trimming took off 2 bases at V and 1 base at J, with 15 bases between the two ends. The CDR3 loop spans 17 amino acids. Germline CDR1 MNHEY, CDR2 SVGAGI. The CDR3 nucleotides read TGTGCCAGCAGTTACATCGTCAGGGAATTGGCCAAAAACATTCAGTACTTC. Its protein is CASSYIVRELAKNIQYF.

The V call is TRBV28, the J call TRBJ1-2; D is perhaps TRBD1 (6 bases). Germline CDR1 and CDR2: MDHEN and SYDVKM. V was cut by 5 bases and J by 3 bases, with 13 bases left in between. The CDR3 spans 14 residues. The CDR3 nucleotides are TGTGCCAGCAGTCTTCGGGGGCGCGACTATGGCTACACCTTC. It yields the protein CASSLRGRDYGYTF.

Many counts were recorded for this clonotype. The CDR3 DNA reads TGTGCCAGCAGACTAGCGGGTTCCTACGAGCAGTACTTC. Its translation is CASRLAGSYEQYF. J is TRBJ2-7 and V is TRBV12-3 or TRBV12-4; TRBD2 aligns across 9 bases. The CDR3 is 13 amino acids. With 6 bases clipped from V and 1 base from J, the junction kept 1 base outside the gene matches.

This clonotype has a count of ten or more. The CDR3 DNA follows: TGTGCCAGCAGTCGACAGGGTGGGTACGAGCAGTACTTC. It is translated as CASSRQGGYEQYF. The chain links TRBV27 to TRBJ2-7; 7 nucleotides agree with TRBD1. The ends lost 5 bases at V and 4 bases at J; junction bases unmatched: 5. The V gene's germline CDR1 is MNHEY and CDR2 SMNVEV (reference sequence). The CDR3 runs 13 residues.

This clonotype was detected many times. The chain has TRBV5-1 and TRBJ1-1; unclear D gene. This CDR3 has 15 amino acids. The V gene lost 4 bases and the J gene lost 1 base, with 14 bases spanning the gap. CDR1 is SGHRS, CDR2 YFSETQ, per germline. For the CDR3, the DNA is TGCGCCAGCAGCAAGACCGTAGTGGGGAACACTGAAGCTTTCTTT. As protein: CASSKTVVGNTEAFF. The whole variable domain, filled in from reference TRBV5-1 and TRBJ1-1, reads KAGVTQTPRYLIKTRGQQVTLSCSPISGHRSVSWYQQTPGQGLQFLFEYFSETQRNKGNFPGRFSGRQFSNSRSEMNVSTLELGDSALYLCASSKTVVGNTEAFFGQGTRLTVV.

The table lists this clonotype with many counts. The chain couples TRBV18 to TRBJ2-7; TRBD2 matches 11 bases. CDR3 length equals 14 residues. CDR1 is KGHSH and CDR2 is LQKENI in the germline V gene. The ends lost 3 bases at V and 5 bases at J; junction bases unmatched: 3. CDR3 residues: CASSPRLAGNEQYF. DNA for the CDR3: TGTGCCAGCTCACCCAGACTAGCGGGAAACGAGCAGTACTTC.